This TCR beta chain was identified in a study of blood T cell repertoires in COVID-19. Study at large: Samples taken during acute and convalescent COVID-19 were collected in the United States, Italy and Spain. Sources were T cells, B-cell-depleted T cells, or PBMCs; the material itself was cDNA or gDNA.

The CDR3 is 14 residues long. Germline values: CDR1 SGHNT, CDR2 YENEEA. Trimming shortened V by 1 base and J by 1 base, and 4 bases separated the two germline ends. Per the authors' pipeline: Estimates of nucleated cell counts were drawn from the amplification of reference gene primers. The data were produced by immunoSEQ multiplex PCR, yet TCRdb's version contains in-frame clones alone and is incomplete. V and J calls and clone size are given by that table; D and trimming were obtained from the DNA. Of 35,000 to 45,000 clones in the sample, just under 80% were seen once. Sequenced sample: peripheral blood. The chain joins TRBV11-3 to TRBJ2-2, with D hard to call. This TCR was sampled from a man in his sixties with acute or convalescent COVID-19. The CDR3 here is CASSLAGNTGELFF. CDR3 in DNA: TGTGCCAGCAGCTTAGCCGGGAACACCGGGGAGCTGTTTTTT.